These T cell receptor beta chains were read from a single sample in a study of T-cell reconstitution after alpha-beta-depleted transplantation in children. MiXCR was run by TCRdb on the PCR reads, yielding one entry per CDR3 protein. The sample lists some 450,000 distinct CDR3 sequences, 43% occurring once. The input for sequencing was PBMCs, taken before TCRalphabeta/CD19-depleted stem cell transplant. The origin of the receptors is a girl aged 2 to 9 with aplastic anemia, due to receive a stem cell transplant. The CDR3 runs from the conserved cysteine through the conserved F or W. A D gene is named only where the DNA matches it firmly. Only some rows state a clone size, as once, few, many or a class for expanded clones.

V	length	size	D	J	CDR3	DNA
TRBV5-1	15	NA	NA	TRBJ1-2	CASSTGQTRADGYTF	TGCGCCAGCAGCACCGGACAAACAAGGGCGGATGGCTACACCTTC
TRBV2	14	NA	NA	TRBJ1-5	CASRPDISNQPQHF	TGTGCCAGCAGGCCCGACATCAGCAATCAGCCCCAGCATTTT
TRBV6-2/TRBV6-3	12	NA	NA	TRBJ1-5	CASHESNQPQHF	TGTGCCAGCCACGAGAGCAATCAGCCCCAGCATTTT
TRBV29-1	15	once	TRBD1	TRBJ2-1	CSVDNLDRGRNEQFF	TGCAGCGTTGACAACCTGGACAGGGGTCGTAATGAGCAGTTCTTC
TRBV29-1	12	many	NA	TRBJ2-1	CSVDRGRGEQFF	TGCAGCGTTGACAGGGGGAGGGGAGAGCAGTTCTTC
TRBV4-1	16	NA	TRBD2	TRBJ2-5	CASRGASGRAKETQYF	TGCGCCAGCAGGGGAGCTAGCGGGAGGGCCAAAGAGACCCAGTACTTC
TRBV5-1	13	NA	TRBD1	TRBJ2-2	CASSLQGAEKLFF	TGCGCCAGCAGCTTGCAGGGGGCGGAAAAGCTGTTTTTT
TRBV6-1	14	NA	TRBD2	TRBJ2-7	CASGLAGLTYEQYF	TGTGCCAGCGGGCTAGCGGGGTTAACCTACGAGCAGTACTTC
TRBV7-3	15	NA	TRBD1	TRBJ2-3	CASSSPGQGSDTQYF	TGTGCCAGCAGCTCCCCCGGACAGGGTTCAGATACGCAGTATTTT
TRBV20-1	12	NA	NA	TRBJ2-7	CSASDSSYEQYF	TGCAGTGCTAGTGATAGCTCCTACGAGCAGTACTTC
TRBV20-1	15	many	TRBD2	TRBJ2-2	CSAPAGGRSTGELFF	TGCAGTGCCCCAGCTGGCGGGAGGAGCACCGGGGAGCTGTTTTTT
TRBV28	14	NA	TRBD1	TRBJ2-5	CASSPTDREETQYF	TGTGCCAGCAGTCCCACGGACAGGGAAGAGACCCAGTACTTC
TRBV18	18	NA	TRBD2	TRBJ2-2	CASSPKPAGGPYTGELFF	TGTGCCAGCTCACCAAAGCCAGCGGGAGGGCCTTACACCGGGGAGCTGTTTTTT
TRBV15	16	NA	NA	TRBJ1-5	CATSSPGYHSNQPQHF	TGTGCCACCAGCAGTCCAGGGTACCATAGCAATCAGCCCCAGCATTTT
TRBV10-3	13	once	NA	TRBJ1-5	CANGEGSNQPQHF	TGTGCCAACGGTGAGGGGAGCAATCAGCCCCAGCATTTT
TRBV7-6	12	NA	NA	TRBJ2-1	CASSAREGAQFF	TGTGCCAGCAGCGCTAGGGAAGGTGCGCAGTTCTTC
TRBV29-1	14	NA	NA	TRBJ2-1	CSVDDGRGFHEQFF	TGCAGCGTTGATGACGGGAGAGGGTTCCATGAGCAGTTCTTC
TRBV30	14	NA	TRBD2	TRBJ2-2	CAWIAGGNTGELFF	TGTGCCTGGATCGCGGGGGGGAACACCGGGGAGCTGTTTTTT
TRBV5-1	13	NA	NA	TRBJ2-4	CASLGSGENIQYF	TGCGCCAGCCTCGGAAGCGGAGAAAACATTCAGTACTTC
TRBV7-3	16	NA	NA	TRBJ2-2	CASSPRSGSNTGELFF	TGTGCCAGCAGCCCCCGCTCCGGGAGCAACACCGGGGAGCTGTTTTTT
TRBV19	14	many	NA	TRBJ1-1	CASSILQANTEAFF	TGTGCCAGTAGTATTTTACAGGCGAACACTGAAGCTTTCTTT
TRBV6-1	16	NA	NA	TRBJ2-3	CASYPSSVFSTDTQYF	TGTGCCAGCTATCCATCTAGCGTCTTTAGCACAGATACGCAGTATTTT
TRBV20-1	15	many	NA	TRBJ2-2	CSARDKTQNTGELFF	TGCAGTGCTAGAGATAAAACACAGAACACCGGGGAGCTGTTTTTT
TRBV7-3	15	NA	NA	TRBJ2-3	CASSPGDVSTDTQYF	TGTGCCAGCAGCCCGGGGGACGTTAGCACAGATACGCAGTATTTT
TRBV12-3/TRBV12-4	16	once	NA	TRBJ2-1	CASSRYRDNPRDEQFF	TGTGCCAGCAGTCGATACCGGGACAACCCTAGAGATGAGCAGTTCTTC
TRBV7-6	17	NA	TRBD2	TRBJ2-5	CASSHPPTSGGLETQYF	TGTGCCAGCAGTCATCCCCCGACTAGCGGGGGGCTTGAGACCCAGTACTTC
TRBV12-3/TRBV12-4	16	few	NA	TRBJ2-3	CASRGWDHSETDTQYF	TGTGCCAGCAGGGGGTGGGATCACTCCGAAACAGATACGCAGTATTTT
TRBV20-1	16	NA	TRBD2	TRBJ2-7	CSARGTLAGVNYEQYF	TGCAGTGCTAGAGGGACTCTAGCGGGGGTGAACTACGAGCAGTACTTC
TRBV19	14	NA	NA	TRBJ1-1	CASSIATGITEAFF	TGTGCCAGTAGTATAGCAACAGGGATCACTGAAGCTTTCTTT
TRBV7-2	13	many	NA	TRBJ2-7	CASSLGFFYEQYF	TGTGCCAGCAGCTTAGGGTTCTTTTACGAGCAGTACTTC
TRBV5-6	21	NA	NA	TRBJ2-5	CASSSSGDGDRGPWLRETQYF	TGTGCCAGCAGCTCCTCTGGGGACGGGGATCGGGGGCCCTGGCTTCGGGAGACCCAGTACTTC
TRBV30	14	many	TRBD2	TRBJ2-1	CAWMGASGKNEQFF	TGTGCCTGGATGGGGGCTAGCGGGAAAAATGAGCAGTTCTTC
TRBV7-6	13	few	NA	TRBJ2-2	CASSLTRGRELFF	TGTGCCAGCAGCCTCACGAGGGGGAGGGAGCTGTTTTTT
TRBV5-1	17	many	TRBD1	TRBJ2-7	CASSSGRVGQGVHEQYF	TGCGCCAGCAGCTCAGGAAGGGTCGGTCAGGGGGTCCACGAGCAGTACTTC
TRBV4-1	15	many	NA	TRBJ2-6	CASSQQGYGANVLTF	TGCGCCAGCAGCCAACAGGGGTACGGGGCCAACGTCCTGACTTTC
TRBV5-1	14	many	TRBD1	TRBJ1-2	CASSFDRTGGGYTF	TGCGCCAGCAGCTTCGACCGGACAGGGGGCGGCTACACCTTC
TRBV20-1	11	NA	NA	TRBJ2-7	CSARPDYEQYF	TGCAGTGCTAGACCTGATTACGAGCAGTACTTC
TRBV5-1	14	NA	NA	TRBJ2-5	CASIGQPSGETQYF	TGCGCCAGCATCGGCCAACCCAGTGGAGAGACCCAGTACTTC
TRBV4-3	14	many	NA	TRBJ1-2	CASSQGRKSYGYTF	TGCGCCAGCAGCCAAGGGAGGAAGAGCTATGGCTACACCTTC
TRBV28	15	NA	TRBD1	TRBJ1-2	CASSFVGQANYGYTF	TGTGCCAGCAGTTTTGTAGGACAGGCTAACTATGGCTACACCTTC
TRBV27	14	NA	NA	TRBJ2-1	CASGERGPVDEQFF	TGTGCCAGCGGAGAGAGAGGCCCAGTCGATGAGCAGTTCTTC
TRBV20-1	14	NA	NA	TRBJ2-1	CSASLGRSYNEQFF	TGCAGTGCTAGTTTGGGGAGATCCTACAATGAGCAGTTCTTC
TRBV19	14	few	NA	TRBJ2-1	CASSMQGAGNEQFF	TGTGCCAGTAGTATGCAGGGTGCTGGCAATGAGCAGTTCTTC
TRBV7-6	14	many	TRBD1	TRBJ2-7	CASSSRQGLREQYF	TGTGCCAGCAGCTCTCGACAGGGCCTGAGGGAGCAGTACTTC
TRBV7-2	12	NA	NA	TRBJ2-1	CASSLGSLGQFF	TGTGCCAGCAGCTTGGGCTCCTTGGGGCAGTTCTTC
TRBV7-9	15	many	TRBD1	TRBJ2-3	CASSFRQGVADTQYF	TGTGCCAGCAGCTTCCGACAGGGGGTTGCAGATACGCAGTATTTT
TRBV20-1	12	NA	NA	TRBJ2-7	CSASIPLHEQYF	TGCAGTGCTAGTATCCCCCTCCACGAGCAGTACTTC